This passage covers 23 T cell receptor beta chains from one sample sequenced in a study of cytomegalovirus exposure and HLA in healthy donors. PCR primers comprised 60 Vbeta and 13 Jbeta primers. Data came from immunoSEQ multiplex PCR; TCRdb stores just in-frame clones and leaves some out. This table lists around 40,000 clones. The sample consisted of PBMCs. These receptors originate from a human donor in good health.

The rearrangement links TRBV12-5 to TRBJ2-7; TRBD1 matches at 7 bases. The CDR3 contains 16 residues. After removal of 1 base from V and 1 base from J, the junction contained 7 bases not matched to a gene. Looked up from germline, CDR1 is LGHNT and CDR2 is FRNRAP. In DNA form, the CDR3 reads TGTGCTAGTGGTTTGGCCCGGACAGGCGCTTCCTACGAGCAGTACTTC. The encoded protein is CASGLARTGASYEQYF.

Note on this clone: A read error may account for a junction end that differs from germline. The chain carries TRBV7-9 and TRBJ1-1; 7 nucleotides agree with TRBD1. Germline V gene lookup returns CDR1 SEHNR and CDR2 FQNEAQ (reference sequence). The CDR3 covers 15 residues. The CDR3 protein is CASSSHRGGGTEDFF. In nucleotides, the CDR3 is TGTGCCAGCAGCTCCCACAGGGGTGGGGGCACTGAAGATTTCTTT.

V usage is TRBV11-2 and J usage is TRBJ1-3, with D hard to call. The CDR3 sequence is 15 residues long. Germline V CDR1 and CDR2: SGHAT, FQNNGV. Trimming took 2 bases from V and 1 from J, leaving 9 bases between them. This CDR3 is CASSLNSLSGNTIYF. The CDR3, as DNA: TGTGCCAGCAGCTTAAACTCTCTATCTGGAAACACCATATATTTT.

Here the CDR3 reads CASSATRWANEKLFF. CDR3 nucleotides: TGTGCCAGCAGCGCGACAAGGTGGGCTAATGAAAAACTGTTTTTT. V gene TRBV27 combines with J gene TRBJ1-4; no firm D call. There are 15 residues in the CDR3. Germline-derived CDR1 and CDR2 are MNHEY and SMNVEV (reference sequence). Trimming took 6 bases from V and 3 from J, leaving 14 bases between them.

This rearrangement joins TRBV7-3 to TRBJ2-1, with D maybe TRBD2 (7 bases). CDR3 length: 15 amino acids. The V gene lost 4 bases and the J gene lost 6 bases, with 16 bases spanning the gap. Germline V gives CDR1 SGHTA, CDR2 FQGTGA. The CDR3: CASSYLGGGFNEQFF. The CDR3 DNA reads as TGTGCCAGCAGCTATTTAGGGGGGGGCTTCAATGAGCAGTTCTTC.

J is TRBJ1-5 and V is TRBV5-4; a possible D gene is TRBD1 (5 bases). Germline CDR1 SGHNT, CDR2 YYREEE (reference sequence). The CDR3 is made up of 15 amino acids. With 0 bases removed from V and 6 bases from J, the gap between germline ends came to 13 bases. CDR3 sequence: CASSLDPGGIQPQHF. Written as DNA, the CDR3 is TGTGCCAGCAGCTTGGACCCGGGGGGGATTCAGCCCCAGCATTTT.

In DNA, the CDR3 is TGTGCCAGCAGCGTAGATATAGGGGATGGCTACACCTTC. Its protein product is CASSVDIGDGYTF. The gene calls are TRBV9 and TRBJ1-2; D might be TRBD1 (5 bases). CDR3 length: 13 residues. V lost 0 bases and J lost 6, with 9 bases in between. Germline assignment: CDR1 SGDLS and CDR2 YYNGEE.

The V gene is TRBV6-6, the J gene TRBJ2-7; D may be TRBD2 (5 bases). Germline CDR1 is MNHNY and CDR2 is SVGAGI (reference sequence). With 7 bases removed from V and 7 bases from J, the gap between germline ends came to 23 bases. The CDR3 is 15 amino acids. The CDR3, as DNA: TGTGCCAGCACCCTCGACGGCCTGGAGGTGGAGGAGCAGTACTTC. Protein sequence: CASTLDGLEVEEQYF.

The chain has TRBV25-1 and TRBJ2-3; a weak D match, TRBD1 (6 bases). V dropped 4 bases and J dropped 3 bases, with 8 bases sitting between them. The CDR3 has 13 amino acids. Germline-derived CDR1 and CDR2 are MGHDK and SYGVNS. As DNA, the CDR3 is TGTGCCAGCAGTGCTCAGGGGACAGATACGCAGTATTTT. It is translated as CASSAQGTDTQYF.

The chain joins TRBV9 to TRBJ2-2, with D unresolved. The CDR3 spans 17 residues. Trimming cost V 3 bases and J 3 bases, with 18 bases left between them. The germline CDR1 and CDR2 sequences are SGDLS and YYNGEE. CDR3 DNA: TGTGCCAGCAGCGGGATCCCAGGCAGGTCGGACACCGGGGAGCTGTTTTTT. This sequence encodes CASSGIPGRSDTGELFF.

The chain joins TRBV5-1 to TRBJ2-7, with D uncertain. The length of the CDR3 is 16 residues. Germline V CDR1 and CDR2: SGHRS, YFSETQ. Trimming stripped 2 bases from V and 5 bases from J, with 20 bases between. CDR3 loop: CASSFNPEDWPHEQYF. The CDR3 DNA reads as TGCGCCAGCAGCTTTAATCCCGAAGACTGGCCCCACGAGCAGTACTTC. Looking up the rest from reference TRBV5-1 and TRBJ2-7 gives the full variable domain: KAGVTQTPRYLIKTRGQQVTLSCSPISGHRSVSWYQQTPGQGLQFLFEYFSETQRNKGNFPGRFSGRQFSNSRSEMNVSTLELGDSALYLCASSFNPEDWPHEQYFGPGTRLTVT.

V is TRBV7-2 and J is TRBJ1-1; no clear D gene. Germline V CDR1 and CDR2: SGHTA, FQGNSA. This CDR3 contains 13 residues. The V end lost 4 bases, the J end lost 4 bases, and 10 bases lay between the germline ends. The CDR3 coding sequence is TGTGCCAGCAGCTCCGAACCGGGCACTGAAGCTTTCTTT. The encoded protein is CASSSEPGTEAFF.

The chain joins TRBV4-1 to TRBJ1-3, with 8 bases identical to TRBD1. With 1 base clipped from V and 4 bases from J, the junction kept 3 bases outside the gene matches. Per germline, CDR1 MGHRA and CDR2 YSYEKL. The CDR3 has 15 residues. The CDR3 DNA is TGCGCCAGCAGCCAAGCCAGGGGGCTAGGAAACACCATATATTTT. Protein: CASSQARGLGNTIYF.

J is TRBJ2-7 and V is TRBV18, with D tentatively TRBD2 (5 bases). This CDR3 comprises 13 residues. V was pared by 8 bases and J by 5 bases, with 16 bases between. CDR1 and CDR2 (germline): KGHSH, LQKENI. The CDR3 DNA reads as TGTGCCAGCCGAGACTCTGGGAGCAACGAGCAGTACTTC. Translated: CASRDSGSNEQYF.

The chain joins TRBV19 to TRBJ2-4, with TRBD2 matching 8 bases. The CDR3 loop spans 16 amino acids. The V and J ends lost 2 bases and 0 bases, in that order; junction bases with no gene match: 3. The V gene's germline CDR1 is LNHDA and CDR2 SQIVND (reference sequence). CDR3 in DNA: TGTGCCAGTAGTATATTAGCGGGGTTAGCCAAAAACATTCAGTACTTC. Translating gives CASSILAGLAKNIQYF. The whole variable domain, filled in from reference TRBV19 and TRBJ2-4, reads DGGITQSPKYLFRKEGQNVTLSCEQNLNHDAMYWYRQDPGQGLRLIYYSQIVNDFQKGDIAEGYSVSREKKESFPLTVTSAQKNPTAFYLCASSILAGLAKNIQYFGAGTRLSVL.

The chain recombines TRBV6-5 with TRBJ2-3; 9 positions match TRBD1. With 6 bases clipped from V and 5 bases from J, the junction kept 6 bases outside the gene matches. Germline V gives CDR1 MNHEY, CDR2 SVGAGI. The CDR3 consists of 14 residues. The DNA for the CDR3 is TGTGCCAGCAGCCGGGACAGGGAAATAGATACGCAGTATTTT. Its protein is CASSRDREIDTQYF.

Written as DNA, the CDR3 is TGTGCCAGTGTTGCGGAAAACGCGGAAAAACTGTTTTTT. It is translated as CASVAENAEKLFF. V and J are TRBV2 and TRBJ1-4, with D unclear. Germline V gene lookup returns CDR1 SNHLY and CDR2 FYNNEI. The CDR3 is 13 amino acids. Trimming took 9 bases from V and 8 from J, leaving 16 bases between them.

This chain links TRBV9 with TRBJ2-3; 8 nucleotides line up with TRBD1. Germline V gene sequence: CDR1 SGDLS, CDR2 YYNGEE. Trimming at V came to 0 bases and at J to 5 bases, leaving 8 bases not matched to a gene. The CDR3 spans 16 residues. The CDR3 region is CASSVVAAGGKDTQYF. CDR3 coding DNA: TGTGCCAGCAGCGTAGTGGCGGCAGGGGGCAAAGATACGCAGTATTTT. Supplemented by reference TRBV9 and TRBJ2-3, the full variable domain reads DSGVTQTPKHLITATGQRVTLRCSPRSGDLSVYWYQQSLDQGLQFLIQYYNGEERAKGNILERFSAQQFPDLHSELNLSSLELGDSALYFCASSVVAAGGKDTQYFGPGTRLTVL.

The chain joins TRBV18 to TRBJ1-5; the D is unclear. Deletions cut 0 bases from V and 0 bases from J, with 9 bases between. The germline gives CDR1 KGHSH, CDR2 LQKENI. CDR3 size: 16 residues. This CDR3 reads CASSPPGMDSNQPQHF. The CDR3 DNA reads TGTGCCAGCTCACCACCCGGGATGGATAGCAATCAGCCCCAGCATTTT.

The CDR3 spells CASRKDRAYEQYF. The CDR3 DNA reads TGTGCCAGCAGGAAGGACAGAGCCTACGAGCAGTACTTC. V usage is TRBV27 and J usage is TRBJ2-7; D possibly corresponds to TRBD1 (6 bases). Germline V gives CDR1 MNHEY, CDR2 SMNVEV (reference sequence). The V gene lost 6 bases and the J gene lost 2 bases, with 11 bases spanning the gap. This CDR3 has 13 amino acids.

CDR3 DNA: TGTGCCAGCAGACCCGGGACAGGGGGACCCGGGGAGCTGTTTTTT. It yields the protein CASRPGTGGPGELFF. The genes are TRBV5-4 and TRBJ2-2; 11 nucleotides align to TRBD1. Germline V gives CDR1 SGHNT, CDR2 YYREEE (reference sequence). The ends lost 5 bases at V and 6 bases at J; junction bases unmatched: 6. The CDR3 is 15 amino acids.

The rearrangement links TRBV27 to TRBJ1-2; weak D call: TRBD1 (5 bases). There are 14 residues in the CDR3. Germline lookup yields CDR1 MNHEY and CDR2 SMNVEV (reference sequence). Trimming cost V 5 bases and J 4 bases, with 14 bases left between them. The CDR3 protein is CASSPLSGGYGYTF. The CDR3 DNA reads as TGTGCCAGCAGTCCCCTATCGGGGGGCTATGGCTACACCTTC.

V and J are TRBV19 and TRBJ1-1; 7 bases are a match to TRBD1. CDR3 length equals 15 residues. With V trimmed by 7 bases and J by 5 bases, 13 bases remained unmatched. Germline V gene data show CDR1 as LNHDA and CDR2 as SQIVND (reference sequence). The CDR3 here is CASTQGGRGGTEAFF. CDR3 sequence (DNA): TGTGCCAGTACCCAGGGGGGCAGGGGCGGGACTGAAGCTTTCTTT.